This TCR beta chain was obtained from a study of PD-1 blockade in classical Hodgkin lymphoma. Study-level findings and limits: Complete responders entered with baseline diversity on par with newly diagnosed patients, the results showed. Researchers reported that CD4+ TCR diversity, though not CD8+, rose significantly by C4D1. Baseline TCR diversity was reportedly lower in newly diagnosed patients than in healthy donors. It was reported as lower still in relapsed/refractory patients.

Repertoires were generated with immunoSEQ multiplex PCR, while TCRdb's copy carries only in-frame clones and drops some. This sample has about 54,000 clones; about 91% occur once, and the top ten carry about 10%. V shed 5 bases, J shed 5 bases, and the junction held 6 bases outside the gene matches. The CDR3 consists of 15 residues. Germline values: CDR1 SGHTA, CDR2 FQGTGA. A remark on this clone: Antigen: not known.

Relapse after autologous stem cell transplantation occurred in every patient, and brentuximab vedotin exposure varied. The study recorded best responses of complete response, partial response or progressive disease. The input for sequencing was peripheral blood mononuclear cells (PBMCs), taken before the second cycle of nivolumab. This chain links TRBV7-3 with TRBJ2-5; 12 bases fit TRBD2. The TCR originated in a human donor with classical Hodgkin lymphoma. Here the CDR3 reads CASSPLAGGWETQYF. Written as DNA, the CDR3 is TGTGCCAGCAGCCCACTAGCGGGGGGTTGGGAGACCCAGTACTTC.